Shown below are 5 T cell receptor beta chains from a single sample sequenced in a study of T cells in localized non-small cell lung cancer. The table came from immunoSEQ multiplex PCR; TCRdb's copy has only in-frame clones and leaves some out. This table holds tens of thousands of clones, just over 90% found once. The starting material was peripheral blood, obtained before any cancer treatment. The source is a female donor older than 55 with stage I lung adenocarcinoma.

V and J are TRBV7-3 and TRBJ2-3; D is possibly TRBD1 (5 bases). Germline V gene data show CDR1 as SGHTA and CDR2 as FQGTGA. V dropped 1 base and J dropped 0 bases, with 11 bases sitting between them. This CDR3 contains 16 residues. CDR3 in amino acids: CASSLRQTTSTDTQYF. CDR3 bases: TGTGCCAGCAGCTTAAGACAGACCACTAGCACAGATACGCAGTATTTT.

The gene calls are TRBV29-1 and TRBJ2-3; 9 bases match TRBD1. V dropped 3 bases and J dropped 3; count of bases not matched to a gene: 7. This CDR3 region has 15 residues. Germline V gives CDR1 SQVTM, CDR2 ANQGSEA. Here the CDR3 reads CSVEVTGGRTDTQYF. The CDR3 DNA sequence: TGCAGCGTTGAGGTCACAGGGGGCAGGACAGATACGCAGTATTTT.

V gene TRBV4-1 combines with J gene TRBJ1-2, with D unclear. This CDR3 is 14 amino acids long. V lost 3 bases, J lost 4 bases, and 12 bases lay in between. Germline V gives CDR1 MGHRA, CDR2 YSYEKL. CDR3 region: CASSHPGSTYGYTF. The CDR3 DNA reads TGCGCCAGCAGCCACCCCGGGAGCACCTATGGCTACACCTTC.

The CDR3 here is CASSLHGTNTEAFF. Here the CDR3 DNA reads TGCGCCAGCAGCTTGCACGGTACAAACACTGAAGCTTTCTTT. The genes are TRBV5-1 and TRBJ1-1; D gene unclear. V shed 1 base and J shed 2 bases, with 9 bases lying between them. Germline values: CDR1 SGHRS, CDR2 YFSETQ. CDR3 size: 14 residues. Variable domain in full (rest from reference TRBV5-1 and TRBJ1-1): KAGVTQTPRYLIKTRGQQVTLSCSPISGHRSVSWYQQTPGQGLQFLFEYFSETQRNKGNFPGRFSGRQFSNSRSEMNVSTLELGDSALYLCASSLHGTNTEAFFGQGTRLTVV.

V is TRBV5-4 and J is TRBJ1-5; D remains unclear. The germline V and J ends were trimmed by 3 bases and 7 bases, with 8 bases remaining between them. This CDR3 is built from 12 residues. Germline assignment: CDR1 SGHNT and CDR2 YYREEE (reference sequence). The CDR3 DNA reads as TGTGCCAGCAGCTCAATCGGCCAGCCCCAGCATTTT. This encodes CASSSIGQPQHF.